Below, 7 T cell receptor beta chains from the same sample are listed, as sequenced in a study of brain T cells in children with intractable seizures (dated by TCRdb to the early 2020s). Libraries were constructed by the immunoSEQ multiplex PCR assay. TCRdb mirrors the immuneACCESS table, restricted to in-frame sequences. Some clones are absent from its copies; in checked studies, under half trace to an unresolved V gene, and the reason for the others is unknown. The sample has some 20,000 clones on record, 90% to 95% of them singletons. Roughly 6.7% of the sample comes from the top ten. Read against the paper, the sample's time point label means: resected brain tissue, or blood drawn just prior to surgery. Sequenced here: peripheral blood, sampled at surgery. Source of these receptors: a boy aged 5 to 17 with focal cortical dysplasia and intractable seizures.

The chain recombines TRBV24-1 with TRBJ2-1; 9 bases align to TRBD2. The J segment lost 7 bases and the V segment lost 4 bases, leaving 10 bases of the junction unmatched. Germline V CDR1 and CDR2: KGHDR, SFDVKD. There are 16 residues in the CDR3. The CDR3: CATSEKKRGEQNEQFF. CDR3 sequence (DNA): TGTGCCACCAGTGAAAAGAAGCGGGGGGAACAGAATGAGCAGTTCTTC.

This chain joins TRBV9 and TRBJ1-5; D is possibly TRBD1 (6 bases). Trimming pared 0 bases from V and 11 bases from J, leaving 12 bases between. CDR1 SGDLS and CDR2 YYNGEE come from the germline V gene. The CDR3 length is 13 residues. This chain's CDR3 is CASSVEGEGAQHF. The CDR3 nucleotides read TGTGCCAGCAGCGTAGAGGGGGAGGGGGCCCAGCATTTT.

This clone was found once. The rearrangement joins TRBV6-9 to TRBJ2-1, with D hard to call. Germline CDR1 is MNHGY and CDR2 is SVAAGI. This CDR3 is 13 amino acids long. The V end was cut by 8 bases, the J end by 4 bases, with 12 bases between. CDR3 DNA: TGTGCCAGCTGGCCTATAGGGTACAATGAGCAGTTCTTC. Amino acid sequence: CASWPIGYNEQFF.

The chain employs TRBV7-3 and TRBJ2-3, with unresolved D. The CDR3 extends over 13 amino acids. Germline CDR1 SGHTA, CDR2 FQGTGA. V lost 4 bases, J lost 5 bases, and 10 bases lay in between. In DNA, the CDR3 is TGTGCCAGCAGCTCATCGAGTCGAGATACGCAGTATTTT. It codes for CASSSSSRDTQYF.

This chain joins TRBV28 and TRBJ1-2, with D perhaps matching TRBD1 (5 bases). Trimming took off 3 bases at V and 0 bases at J, with 8 bases between the two ends. This CDR3 spans 14 amino acids. Germline-derived CDR1 and CDR2 are MDHEN and SYDVKM. The CDR3 region has the DNA TGTGCCAGCAGTTTCCAGGGAACTAACTATGGCTACACCTTC. Protein product: CASSFQGTNYGYTF.

The V and J genes are TRBV12-5 and TRBJ2-3, with D maybe TRBD1 (6 bases). Trimming took off 1 base at V and 4 bases at J, with 24 bases between the two ends. Germline V gene data show CDR1 as LGHNT and CDR2 as FRNRAP. This CDR3 contains 19 residues. In nucleotides, the CDR3 is TGTGCTAGTGGTTTGGCTTACCTCGGACAGCCGGGATCAGCAGATACGCAGTATTTT. This translates into CASGLAYLGQPGSADTQYF. The full variable domain, completed using reference TRBV12-5 and TRBJ2-3, is DARVTQTPRHKVTEMGQEVTMRCQPILGHNTVFWYRQTMMQGLELLAYFRNRAPLDDSGMPKDRFSAEMPDATLATLKIQPSEPRDSAVYFCASGLAYLGQPGSADTQYFGPGTRLTVL.

The J gene is TRBJ1-1, the V gene TRBV5-1; weak D call: TRBD1 (6 bases). This CDR3 spans 15 amino acids. The V end lost 4 bases, the J end lost 3 bases, and 16 bases lay between the germline ends. Germline assignment: CDR1 SGHRS and CDR2 YFSETQ. In DNA, the CDR3 is TGCGCCAGCAGCCCCGACCGGGGGCTAGACACTGAAGCTTTCTTT. Translated: CASSPDRGLDTEAFF.